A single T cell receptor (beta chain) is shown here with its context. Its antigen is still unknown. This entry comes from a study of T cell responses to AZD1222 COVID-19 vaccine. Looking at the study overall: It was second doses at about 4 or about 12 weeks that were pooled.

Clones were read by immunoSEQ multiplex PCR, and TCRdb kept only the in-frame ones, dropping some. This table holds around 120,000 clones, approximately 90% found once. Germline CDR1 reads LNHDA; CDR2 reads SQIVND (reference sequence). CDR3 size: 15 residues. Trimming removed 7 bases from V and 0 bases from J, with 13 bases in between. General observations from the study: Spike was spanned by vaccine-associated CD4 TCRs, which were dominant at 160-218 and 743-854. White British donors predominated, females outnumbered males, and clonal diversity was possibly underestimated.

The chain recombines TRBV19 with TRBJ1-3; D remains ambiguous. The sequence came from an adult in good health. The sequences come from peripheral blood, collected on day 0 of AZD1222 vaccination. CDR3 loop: CASNFGRNSGNTIYF. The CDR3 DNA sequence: TGTGCCAGTAACTTCGGGCGGAACTCTGGAAACACCATATATTTT. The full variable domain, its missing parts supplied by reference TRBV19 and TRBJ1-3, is DGGITQSPKYLFRKEGQNVTLSCEQNLNHDAMYWYRQDPGQGLRLIYYSQIVNDFQKGDIAEGYSVSREKKESFPLTVTSAQKNPTAFYLCASNFGRNSGNTIYFGEGSWLTVV.